The 26 T cell receptor beta chains presented below share a single source sample, sequenced in a study of control samples from healthy donors and cancer patients. Libraries were prepared by immunoSEQ multiplex PCR; TCRdb keeps only in-frame clonotypes and omits some of them. The sample carries about 60,000 clones, about 96% recorded once. Sequencing used blood. These receptors were collected from a woman aged 18-29 years in good health.

The chain carries TRBV12-5 and TRBJ2-7; 7 bases fit TRBD2. This CDR3 contains 13 residues. CDR1 is LGHNT and CDR2 is FRNRAP in the germline V gene. The ends lost 6 bases at V and 6 bases at J; junction bases unmatched: 8. For the CDR3, the DNA is TGTGCTAGTGGCCAAGAACTAGCGTTCGAGCAGTACTTC. It codes for CASGQELAFEQYF.

This chain connects TRBV6-5 to TRBJ1-1, with 8 bases that match TRBD1. Trimming took 5 bases from V and 3 from J; bases not matched to a gene: 8. The germline V gene encodes CDR1 MNHEY and CDR2 SVGAGI. The CDR3 length is 15 residues. The CDR3 DNA follows: TGTGCCAGCAGTCACCGGGACAGGAGGGACACTGAAGCTTTCTTT. The encoded protein is CASSHRDRRDTEAFF.

The V gene is TRBV7-6, the J gene TRBJ1-3; weak D call: TRBD1 (6 bases). This CDR3 contains 15 residues. Per the germline V gene, CDR1 is SGHVS and CDR2 is FNYEAQ. With 2 bases removed from V and 4 bases from J, the gap between germline ends came to 12 bases. The CDR3 spells CASSLTGAGGNTIYF. The DNA of the CDR3 is TGTGCCAGCAGCTTAACGGGGGCAGGAGGAAACACCATATATTTT.

This chain uses TRBV30 with TRBJ2-7; D remains ambiguous. Germline V gene data show CDR1 as GTSNPN and CDR2 as SVGIG (reference sequence). The CDR3 is made up of 11 amino acids. V was clipped by 0 bases and J by 2 bases, with 2 bases between them. CDR3 DNA: TGTGCCTGGAGTGTGACCTACGAGCAGTACTTC. It specifies CAWSVTYEQYF.

The chain carries TRBV2 and TRBJ2-2; 11 nucleotides match TRBD2. Germline assignment: CDR1 SNHLY and CDR2 FYNNEI. The CDR3 loop spans 18 amino acids. V shed 2 bases, J shed 1 base, and the junction held 6 bases outside the gene matches. In DNA, the CDR3 is TGTGCCAGCAGTGAAAGTACTAGCGGGGGCTTGAACACCGGGGAGCTGTTTTTT. It codes for CASSESTSGGLNTGELFF.

The chain has TRBV18 and TRBJ1-1, with TRBD1 matching 7 bases. The V gene end was trimmed by 3 bases and the J gene end by 7 bases; junction bases not matched to a gene: 11. Germline V gene lookup returns CDR1 KGHSH and CDR2 LQKENI. This CDR3 region has 15 residues. The CDR3 DNA reads TGTGCCAGCTCACCGACGAAGGGGGCGTTAATTGAAGCTTTCTTT. This gives the protein CASSPTKGALIEAFF. Based on the CDR3 plus reference TRBV18 and TRBJ1-1, the full variable domain is NAGVMQNPRHLVRRRGQEARLRCSPMKGHSHVYWYRQLPEEGLKFMVYLQKENIIDESGMPKERFSAEFPKEGPSILRIQQVVRGDSAAYFCASSPTKGALIEAFFGQGTRLTVV.

V usage is TRBV18 and J usage is TRBJ1-1; D uncertain. The CDR3 extends over 15 amino acids. Germline V gene sequence: CDR1 KGHSH, CDR2 LQKENI. V dropped 2 bases and J dropped 2 bases, with 12 bases sitting between them. The CDR3 spells CASSPRRAFNTEAFF. CDR3 nucleotides: TGTGCCAGCTCACCAAGGCGGGCTTTTAACACTGAAGCTTTCTTT.

This chain uses TRBV2 with TRBJ1-2, with D tentatively TRBD1 (5 bases). CDR1 SNHLY and CDR2 FYNNEI come from the germline V gene. This CDR3 is 15 amino acids long. Deletions cut 10 bases from V and 0 bases from J, with 18 bases between. CDR3 in amino acids: CANKLGTPANYGYTF. The CDR3 bases are TGTGCCAACAAACTCGGGACCCCTGCTAACTATGGCTACACCTTC.

The gene calls are TRBV27 and TRBJ2-2; D is undetermined. CDR1 is MNHEY and CDR2 is SMNVEV in the germline V gene (reference sequence). The V end lost 3 bases, the J end lost 6 bases, and 8 bases lay between the germline ends. The CDR3 is 13 amino acids. The CDR3 sequence: CASSFSDSGELFF. In nucleotides, the CDR3 is TGTGCCAGCAGTTTTAGTGACTCCGGGGAGCTGTTTTTT.

The table lists this clone with a count of one. The V and J genes are TRBV5-6 and TRBJ1-2, with D tentatively TRBD1 (5 bases). The CDR3 spans 13 residues. Germline CDR1 is SGHDT and CDR2 is YYEEEE. The V end was cut by 0 bases, the J end by 4 bases, with 7 bases between. The CDR3, as DNA: TGTGCCAGCAGCTTGGTGGGGCCCTATGGCTACACCTTC. Encoded protein: CASSLVGPYGYTF.

The table lists this clone with a few counts. The rearrangement uses TRBV6-4 and TRBJ2-3; D remains unclear. Germline-derived CDR1 and CDR2 are MRHNA and SNTAGT. The CDR3 contains 15 residues. Trimming pared 6 bases from V and 3 bases from J, leaving 16 bases between. The CDR3 protein is CASRPDGEPTDTQYF. In nucleotides, the CDR3 is TGTGCCAGCAGACCTGATGGAGAACCTACAGATACGCAGTATTTT.

This clone was seen once. This chain uses TRBV7-9 with TRBJ2-5; the match to TRBD1 covers 8 bases. CDR1 and CDR2 from the germline V gene are SEHNR and FQNEAQ (reference sequence). CDR3 length: 12 residues. The V segment lost 1 base and the J segment 12 bases; nucleotides outside the gene matches: 4. CDR3 region: CASSLDDRGEYF. In DNA, the CDR3 is TGTGCCAGCAGCTTAGATGACAGGGGCGAGTACTTC.

The chain recombines TRBV6-5 with TRBJ2-7, with TRBD2 as a possible D gene (6 bases). This CDR3 region has 13 residues. Trimming removed 11 bases at V and 6 bases at J, with 20 bases between. The germline V gene encodes CDR1 MNHEY and CDR2 SVGAGI. This CDR3 is CACSQRLRGEQYF. DNA for the CDR3: TGTGCCTGTTCTCAACGATTGCGGGGCGAGCAGTACTTC.

The J gene is TRBJ2-3, the V gene TRBV7-2; 8 nucleotides agree with TRBD2. This CDR3 has 17 residues. Germline loops: CDR1 SGHTA, CDR2 FQGNSA. After removal of 3 bases from V and 2 bases from J, the junction contained 10 bases not matched to a gene. CDR3 region: CASSLRRGVTLTDTQYF. Here the CDR3 DNA reads TGTGCCAGCAGCTTGAGGCGGGGGGTAACCCTCACAGATACGCAGTATTTT.

The V call is TRBV3-1 (or the pseudogene TRBV3-2), the J call TRBJ1-2; D remains ambiguous. Germline V CDR1 and CDR2: LGHDT, YNNKEL (reference sequence). Trimming shortened V by 0 bases and J by 0 bases, and 17 bases separated the two germline ends. This CDR3 region has 18 residues. The CDR3 region is CASSQEYSNTLSNYGYTF. The CDR3 coding sequence is TGTGCCAGCAGCCAAGAATACAGTAATACTCTCTCTAACTATGGCTACACCTTC.

V gene TRBV2 combines with J gene TRBJ2-5; D gene uncertain. V was cut by 3 bases and J by 11 bases, with 10 bases left in between. The CDR3 loop spans 11 amino acids. Germline V gene lookup returns CDR1 SNHLY and CDR2 FYNNEI. CDR3 sequence: CASSDVITQYF. In DNA form, the CDR3 reads TGTGCCAGCAGTGACGTTATCACTCAGTACTTC. The full variable domain, with the rest looked up from reference TRBV2 and TRBJ2-5, is EPEVTQTPSHQVTQMGQEVILRCVPISNHLYFYWYRQILGQKVEFLVSFYNNEISEKSEIFDDQFSVERPDGSNFTLKIRSTKLEDSAMYFCASSDVITQYFGPGTRLLVL.

This sequence joins TRBV7-6 and TRBJ1-2; D might be TRBD1 (5 bases). Germline V gene data show CDR1 as SGHVS and CDR2 as FNYEAQ. V lost 5 bases and J 3 bases, leaving 16 bases between the germline ends. The CDR3 contains 15 residues. The DNA of the CDR3 is TGTGCCAGCAGCCTAGAGGCAGGGCCGTACTATGGCTACACCTTC. Residues: CASSLEAGPYYGYTF.

The genes are TRBV7-9 and TRBJ2-3; D is perhaps TRBD1 or TRBD2 (5 bases each). The CDR3 has 15 amino acids. Germline values: CDR1 SEHNR, CDR2 FQNEAQ (reference sequence). V shed 3 bases and J shed 5 bases, with 15 bases lying between them. The CDR3 nucleotides read TGTGCCAGCAGCTTTCGGGCAGGGAGTGAAGATACGCAGTATTTT. As protein: CASSFRAGSEDTQYF.

The chain carries TRBV7-9 and TRBJ1-6; tentative D call: TRBD1 (5 bases). Germline loops: CDR1 SEHNR, CDR2 FQNEAQ (reference sequence). Trimming shortened V by 1 base and J by 2 bases, and 12 bases separated the two germline ends. The CDR3 is made up of 17 amino acids. CDR3 sequence: CASSLGDPRTYNSPLHF. Here the CDR3 DNA reads TGTGCCAGCAGCTTAGGGGACCCACGGACCTATAATTCACCCCTCCACTTT.

The V call is TRBV2, the J call TRBJ2-1; 11 positions match TRBD1. V shed 5 bases and J 8 bases; nucleotides not matched to a gene: 8. Germline V gene data show CDR1 as SNHLY and CDR2 as FYNNEI. CDR3 length: 15 residues. The CDR3 here is CASSTDRGRNYEQFF. In DNA form, the CDR3 reads TGTGCCAGCAGTACGGACAGGGGGCGCAACTATGAGCAGTTCTTC. Complete variable domain (other parts from reference TRBV2 and TRBJ2-1): EPEVTQTPSHQVTQMGQEVILRCVPISNHLYFYWYRQILGQKVEFLVSFYNNEISEKSEIFDDQFSVERPDGSNFTLKIRSTKLEDSAMYFCASSTDRGRNYEQFFGPGTRLTVL.

The chain has TRBV13 and TRBJ2-3, with 9 bases identical to TRBD2. The germline V gene encodes CDR1 PRHDT and CDR2 FYEKMQ (reference sequence). This CDR3 is 18 amino acids long. The junction had 11 bases not matched to a gene; V was cut back by 0 bases and J by 4 bases. In DNA form, the CDR3 reads TGTGCCAGCAGCTTAGGGTTTAGCGGGGGTGCTCGGGCAGATACGCAGTATTTT. Protein: CASSLGFSGGARADTQYF.

The J gene is TRBJ1-1, the V gene TRBV12-5; no clear D. This CDR3 comprises 16 residues. Germline V gene data show CDR1 as LGHNT and CDR2 as FRNRAP. Trimming stripped 0 bases from V and 3 bases from J, with 14 bases between. CDR3 sequence: CASGLVLERGDTEAFF. CDR3 DNA: TGTGCTAGTGGTTTGGTACTCGAACGGGGTGACACTGAAGCTTTCTTT. Together with reference TRBV12-5 and TRBJ1-1, the CDR3 gives the full variable domain: DARVTQTPRHKVTEMGQEVTMRCQPILGHNTVFWYRQTMMQGLELLAYFRNRAPLDDSGMPKDRFSAEMPDATLATLKIQPSEPRDSAVYFCASGLVLERGDTEAFFGQGTRLTVV.

V is TRBV3-1 (or the pseudogene TRBV3-2) and J is TRBJ2-1; a possible D gene is TRBD2 (5 bases). V lost 0 bases to trimming and J lost 3 bases, with 6 bases between them. The CDR3 loop spans 14 amino acids. Germline V lookup: CDR1 LGHDT, CDR2 YNNKEL (reference sequence). The CDR3 DNA sequence: TGTGCCAGCAGCCAAGAGGACTTCTACAATGAGCAGTTCTTC. Translated: CASSQEDFYNEQFF.

V is TRBV5-1 and J is TRBJ1-1; D is unresolved. The V gene lost 4 bases and the J gene lost 3 bases, with 10 bases spanning the gap. CDR1 is SGHRS and CDR2 is YFSETQ in the germline V gene. The CDR3 loop spans 13 amino acids. CDR3 protein: CASSRRSDTEAFF. The DNA of the CDR3 is TGCGCCAGCAGCCGGCGGTCGGACACTGAAGCTTTCTTT.

The chain combines TRBV7-2 with TRBJ2-2, with D unresolved. V lost 3 bases and J lost 1, with 6 bases in between. There are 14 residues in the CDR3. The germline CDR1 and CDR2 sequences are SGHTA and FQGNSA. The CDR3 is CASSLNLNTGELFF. The CDR3 nucleotides read TGTGCCAGCAGCTTGAACCTGAACACCGGGGAGCTGTTTTTT. The full variable domain, in which reference TRBV7-2 and TRBJ2-2 provide the parts outside the CDR3, is GAGVSQSPSNKVTEKGKDVELRCDPISGHTALYWYRQSLGQGLEFLIYFQGNSAPDKSGLPSDRFSAERTGGSVSTLTIQRTQQEDSAVYLCASSLNLNTGELFFGEGSRLTVL.

The gene calls are TRBV7-6 and TRBJ1-1, with D possibly being TRBD1 (6 bases). V lost 4 bases to trimming and J lost 1 base, with 16 bases between them. CDR1 SGHVS and CDR2 FNYEAQ come from the germline V gene. The CDR3 runs to 16 residues. The CDR3 DNA reads as TGTGCCAGCAGCTCACCTTGGACAGCAAAGAACACTGAAGCTTTCTTT. Protein product: CASSSPWTAKNTEAFF.